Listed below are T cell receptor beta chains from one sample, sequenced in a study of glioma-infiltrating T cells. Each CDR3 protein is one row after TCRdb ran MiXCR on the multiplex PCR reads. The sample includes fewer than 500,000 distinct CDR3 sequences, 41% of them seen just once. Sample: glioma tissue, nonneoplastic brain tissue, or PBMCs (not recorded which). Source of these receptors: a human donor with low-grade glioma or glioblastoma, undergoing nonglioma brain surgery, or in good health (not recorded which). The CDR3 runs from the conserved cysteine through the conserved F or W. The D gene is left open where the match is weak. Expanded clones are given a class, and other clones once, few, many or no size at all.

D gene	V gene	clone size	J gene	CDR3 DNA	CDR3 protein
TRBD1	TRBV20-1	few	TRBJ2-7	TGCAGTGCGGACAGGGGGCTATGGGAGCAGTACTTC	CSADRGLWEQYF
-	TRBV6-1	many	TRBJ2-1	TGTGCCAGCAGTTACGATGGATGGGCGGGCAATGAGCAGTTCTTC	CASSYDGWAGNEQFF
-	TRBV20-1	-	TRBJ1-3	TGCAGTGCTAGAGATCAAAGGGTTGGTGGAAACACCATATATTTT	CSARDQRVGGNTIYF
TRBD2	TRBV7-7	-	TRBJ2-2	TGTGCTAGCAGCTCCGATCTAGCGGGATCCGGGGAGCTGTTTTTT	CASSSDLAGSGELFF
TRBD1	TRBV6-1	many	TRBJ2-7	TGTGCCAGCAGGACGGGACAGGGGGTTCCCTACGAGCAGTACTTC	CASRTGQGVPYEQYF
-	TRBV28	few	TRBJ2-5	TGTGCCAGCAGTTTGGGGGGGGCGCAAGAGACCCAGTACTTC	CASSLGGAQETQYF
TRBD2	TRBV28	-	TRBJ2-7	TGTGCCAGCAGTGCGTGGCATAGCGGGAGCGGCTACGAGCAGTACTTC	CASSAWHSGSGYEQYF
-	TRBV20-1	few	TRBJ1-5	TGCAGTGCTAGAGATGGAGGGGCTGGCAATCAGCCCCAGCATTTT	CSARDGGAGNQPQHF
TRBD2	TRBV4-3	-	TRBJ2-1	TGCGCCAGCAGCCCGTACCCCCTAGCGGGAGTAAGATATGAGCAGTTCTTC	CASSPYPLAGVRYEQFF
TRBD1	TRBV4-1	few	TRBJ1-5	TGTGCCAGCAGCTATGGACAGGGCGGGCAGCCCCAGCATTTT	CASSYGQGGQPQHF
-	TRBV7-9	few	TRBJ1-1	TGTGCCAGCAGCCCTTCTCGCACTCACCACACTGAAGCTTTCTTT	CASSPSRTHHTEAFF
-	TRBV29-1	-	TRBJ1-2	TGCAGCGTTGAACAGGTTTATGGCTACACCTTC	CSVEQVYGYTF
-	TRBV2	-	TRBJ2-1	TGTGCCAGCAGTCGAGCCGGGTCCTCCTACAATGAGCAGTTCTTC	CASSRAGSSYNEQFF
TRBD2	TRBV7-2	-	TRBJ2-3	TGTGCCAGCGGCTTACTAGCGGGAGGCTCGGGGAGTACGCAGTATTTT	CASGLLAGGSGSTQYF
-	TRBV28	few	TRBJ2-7	TGTGCCAGCAGTTCCCTTTTAGTCTTGGGCTGGTACGAGCAGTACTTC	CASSSLLVLGWYEQYF
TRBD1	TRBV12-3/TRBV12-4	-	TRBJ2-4	TGTGCCAGCAGTCCCCCTCGGACAGGGCCCAGAAACATTCAGTACTTC	CASSPPRTGPRNIQYF
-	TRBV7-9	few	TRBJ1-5	TGTGCCAGCAGCGCCGCGGGACCAAGCAATCAGCCCCAGCATTTT	CASSAAGPSNQPQHF
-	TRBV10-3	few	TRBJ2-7	TGTGCCATCAATGGACAGGGAGGGCACGAGCAGTACTTC	CAINGQGGHEQYF
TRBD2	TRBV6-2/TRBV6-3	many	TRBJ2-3	TGTGCCAGCAGTTCCGCCGGGACTAGCAACCCAACGCAGTATTTT	CASSSAGTSNPTQYF
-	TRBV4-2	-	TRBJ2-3	TGTGCCAGCAGCCAAGATAATGAGGATACGCAGTATTTT	CASSQDNEDTQYF
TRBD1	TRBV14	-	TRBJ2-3	TGTGCCAGCAGCGCCCGGACAGGGACAGATACGCAGTATTTT	CASSARTGTDTQYF
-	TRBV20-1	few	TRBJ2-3	TGCAGTGCTAGAGGGACACACAGTACAGATACGCAGTATTTT	CSARGTHSTDTQYF
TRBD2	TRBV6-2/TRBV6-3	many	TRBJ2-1	TGTGCCAGCAGTTACGGGGGACTAGCGGGAGGGGTCGATGAGCAGTTCTTC	CASSYGGLAGGVDEQFF
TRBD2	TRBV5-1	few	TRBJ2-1	TGCGCCAGCAGCGCCAGGACTAGCGGGAGGGGCGACAATGAGCAGTTCTTC	CASSARTSGRGDNEQFF
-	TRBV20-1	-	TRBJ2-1	TGCAGTGCGGGGATCGGGGCCTTAGTAAACAATGAGCAGTTCTTC	CSAGIGALVNNEQFF
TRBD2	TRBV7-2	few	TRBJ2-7	TGTGCCAGCAGCTTAGCGATAGCGGGAGCGGGCGAGCAGTACTTC	CASSLAIAGAGEQYF